This T cell receptor beta chain comes out of a study of CD8 T cells in ankylosing spondylitis. CDR3 length: 11 amino acids. The V end was cut by 5 bases, the J end by 1 base, with 5 bases between. Germline lookup yields CDR1 SQVTM and CDR2 ANQGSEA. Remarks on this clonotype: What it binds is unknown.

The authors made TCR beta libraries by quantitative 5'-RACE with molecular barcodes. TCRdb passed the 5' RACE reads through MiXCR, listing each CDR3 protein once. The table includes about 800,000 distinct CDR3 sequences, 10% to 15% detected once. General study points: What appeared characteristic of ankylosing spondylitis blood was a TCR beta motif of seven to nine highly homologous variants.

This sequence originates from a male donor with ankylosing spondylitis. Material: blood, either unsorted or a sorted T cell fraction (not recorded which). This chain links TRBV29-1 with TRBJ2-5; D is undetermined. The CDR3 DNA sequence: TGCAGCGTTCGTCCCCAAGAGACCCAGTACTTC. Its protein product is CSVRPQETQYF.